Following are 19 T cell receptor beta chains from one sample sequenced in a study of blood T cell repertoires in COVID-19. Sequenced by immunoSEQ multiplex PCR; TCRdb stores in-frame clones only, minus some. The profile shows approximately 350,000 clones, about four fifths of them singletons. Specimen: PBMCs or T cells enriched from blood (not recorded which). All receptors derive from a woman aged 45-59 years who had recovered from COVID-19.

The CDR3 nucleotides read TGTGCCAGCAGTTACTCGGATCCAGGGGGAGGTTCACCCCTCCACTTT. This gives the protein CASSYSDPGGGSPLHF. The chain carries TRBV6-2 or TRBV6-3 and TRBJ1-6; TRBD1 aligns across 7 bases. The CDR3 has 16 amino acids. The V and J ends lost 0 bases and 9 bases, in that order; junction bases with no gene match: 8. Germline V gene data show CDR1 as MNHEY and CDR2 as SVGEGT.

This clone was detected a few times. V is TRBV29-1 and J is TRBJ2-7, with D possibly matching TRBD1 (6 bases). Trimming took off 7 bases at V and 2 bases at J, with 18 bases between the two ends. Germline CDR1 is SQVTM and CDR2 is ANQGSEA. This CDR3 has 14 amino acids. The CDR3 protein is CSARRDKAPYEQYF. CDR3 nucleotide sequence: TGCAGCGCCCGCCGGGACAAGGCACCCTACGAGCAGTACTTC.

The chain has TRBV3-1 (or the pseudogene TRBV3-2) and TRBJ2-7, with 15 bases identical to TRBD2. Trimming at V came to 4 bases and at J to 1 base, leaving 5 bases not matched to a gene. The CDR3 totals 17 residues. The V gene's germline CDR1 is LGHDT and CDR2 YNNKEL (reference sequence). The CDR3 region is CASSRGTSGRYSYEQYF. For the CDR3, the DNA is TGTGCCAGCAGCCGAGGGACTAGCGGGAGGTATTCCTACGAGCAGTACTTC.

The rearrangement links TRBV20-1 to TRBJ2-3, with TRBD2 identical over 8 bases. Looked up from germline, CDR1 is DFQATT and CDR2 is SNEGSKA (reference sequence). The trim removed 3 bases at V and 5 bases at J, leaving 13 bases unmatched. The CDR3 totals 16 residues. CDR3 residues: CSASPSSGSWGDTQYF. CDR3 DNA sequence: TGCAGTGCTAGTCCGTCTAGCGGGTCCTGGGGAGATACGCAGTATTTT.

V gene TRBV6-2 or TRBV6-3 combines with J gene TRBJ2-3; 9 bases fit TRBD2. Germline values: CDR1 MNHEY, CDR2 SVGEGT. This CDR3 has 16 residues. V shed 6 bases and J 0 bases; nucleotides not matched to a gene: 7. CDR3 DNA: TGTGCCAGCAGCGACGCCCTAGCGGGGAGCACAGATACGCAGTATTTT. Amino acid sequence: CASSDALAGSTDTQYF.

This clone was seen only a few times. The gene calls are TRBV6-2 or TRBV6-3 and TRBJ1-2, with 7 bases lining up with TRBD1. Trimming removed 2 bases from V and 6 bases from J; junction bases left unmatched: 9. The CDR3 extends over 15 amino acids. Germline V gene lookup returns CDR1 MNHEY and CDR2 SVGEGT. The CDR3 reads CASSYAQGQRNGYTF. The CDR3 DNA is TGTGCCAGCAGTTACGCTCAGGGACAGAGAAATGGCTACACCTTC.

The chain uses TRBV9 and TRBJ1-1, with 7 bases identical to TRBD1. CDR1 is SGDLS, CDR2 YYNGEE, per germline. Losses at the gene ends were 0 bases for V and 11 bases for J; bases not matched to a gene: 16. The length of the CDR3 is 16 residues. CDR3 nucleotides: TGTGCCAGCAGCGTAGGGCCCAGGGGGGAGGTAGAGCGGGCTTTCTTT. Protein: CASSVGPRGEVERAFF.

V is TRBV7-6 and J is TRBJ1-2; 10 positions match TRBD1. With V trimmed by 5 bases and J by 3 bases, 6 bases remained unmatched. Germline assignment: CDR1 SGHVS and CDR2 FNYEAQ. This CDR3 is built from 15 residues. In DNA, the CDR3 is TGTGCCAGCAGCAAGGACAGGGGGTTGGACTATGGCTACACCTTC. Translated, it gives CASSKDRGLDYGYTF.

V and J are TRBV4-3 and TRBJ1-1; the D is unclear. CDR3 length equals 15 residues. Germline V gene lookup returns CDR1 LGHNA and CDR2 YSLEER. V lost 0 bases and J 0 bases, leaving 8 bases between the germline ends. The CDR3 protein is CASSQESEMNTEAFF. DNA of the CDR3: TGCGCCAGCAGCCAAGAATCGGAGATGAACACTGAAGCTTTCTTT.

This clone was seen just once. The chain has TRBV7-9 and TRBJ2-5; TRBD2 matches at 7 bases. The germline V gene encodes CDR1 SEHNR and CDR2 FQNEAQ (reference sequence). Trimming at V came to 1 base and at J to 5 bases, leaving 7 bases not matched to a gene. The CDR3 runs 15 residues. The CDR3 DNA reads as TGTGCCAGCAGCTTAGATGTCGGGGGGTTCGAGACCCAGTACTTC. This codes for CASSLDVGGFETQYF.

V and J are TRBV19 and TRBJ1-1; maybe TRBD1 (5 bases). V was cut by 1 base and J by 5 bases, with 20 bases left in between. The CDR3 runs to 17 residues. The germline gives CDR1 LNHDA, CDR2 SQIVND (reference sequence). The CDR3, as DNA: TGTGCCAGTAGTATAGGGGAATTGCAGGGAGGGGAAACTGAAGCTTTCTTT. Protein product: CASSIGELQGGETEAFF. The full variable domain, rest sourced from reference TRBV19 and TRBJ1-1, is DGGITQSPKYLFRKEGQNVTLSCEQNLNHDAMYWYRQDPGQGLRLIYYSQIVNDFQKGDIAEGYSVSREKKESFPLTVTSAQKNPTAFYLCASSIGELQGGETEAFFGQGTRLTVV.

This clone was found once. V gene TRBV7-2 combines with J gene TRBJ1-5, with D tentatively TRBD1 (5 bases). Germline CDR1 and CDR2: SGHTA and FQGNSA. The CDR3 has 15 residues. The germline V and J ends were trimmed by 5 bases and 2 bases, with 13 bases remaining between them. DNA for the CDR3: TGTGCCAGCAGCAGCCAGGGTAGAGGCAATCAGCCCCAGCATTTT. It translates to CASSSQGRGNQPQHF. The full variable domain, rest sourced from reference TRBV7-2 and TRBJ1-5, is GAGVSQSPSNKVTEKGKDVELRCDPISGHTALYWYRQSLGQGLEFLIYFQGNSAPDKSGLPSDRFSAERTGGSVSTLTIQRTQQEDSAVYLCASSSQGRGNQPQHFGDGTRLSIL.

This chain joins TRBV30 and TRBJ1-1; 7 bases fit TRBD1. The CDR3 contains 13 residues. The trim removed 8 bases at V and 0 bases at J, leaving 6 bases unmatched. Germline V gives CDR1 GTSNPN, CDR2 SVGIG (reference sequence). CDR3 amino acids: CARWDSMNTEAFF. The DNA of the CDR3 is TGTGCCCGATGGGACAGCATGAACACTGAAGCTTTCTTT.

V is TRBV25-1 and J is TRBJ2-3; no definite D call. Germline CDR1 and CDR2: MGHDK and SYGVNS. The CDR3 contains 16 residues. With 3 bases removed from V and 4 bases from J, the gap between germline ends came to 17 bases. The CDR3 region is CASSERSGGHADTQYF. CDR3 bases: TGTGCCAGCAGTGAGCGTTCAGGTGGCCATGCAGATACGCAGTATTTT.

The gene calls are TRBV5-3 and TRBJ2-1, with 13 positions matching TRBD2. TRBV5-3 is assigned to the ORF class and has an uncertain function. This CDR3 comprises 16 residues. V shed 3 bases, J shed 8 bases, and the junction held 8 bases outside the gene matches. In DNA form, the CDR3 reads TGTGCCAGAAGCTCGACTAGCGGGAGGATTAAGGATGAGCAGTTCTTC. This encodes CARSSTSGRIKDEQFF.

CDR3: CASSWVRGQGYGYTF. CDR3 in DNA: TGTGCCAGCAGCTGGGTCAGGGGGCAGGGCTATGGCTACACCTTC. The chain joins TRBV5-4 to TRBJ1-2, with 8 bases identical to TRBD1. Trimming took 3 bases from V and 4 from J; bases not matched to a gene: 8. CDR1 is SGHNT, CDR2 YYREEE, per germline (reference sequence). The CDR3 runs 15 residues.

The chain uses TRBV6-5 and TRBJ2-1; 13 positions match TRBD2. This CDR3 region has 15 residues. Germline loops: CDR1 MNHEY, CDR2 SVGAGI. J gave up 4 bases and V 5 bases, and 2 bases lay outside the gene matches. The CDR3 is CASSTTSGRYNEQFF. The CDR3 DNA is TGTGCCAGCAGTACGACTAGCGGGAGGTACAATGAGCAGTTCTTC.

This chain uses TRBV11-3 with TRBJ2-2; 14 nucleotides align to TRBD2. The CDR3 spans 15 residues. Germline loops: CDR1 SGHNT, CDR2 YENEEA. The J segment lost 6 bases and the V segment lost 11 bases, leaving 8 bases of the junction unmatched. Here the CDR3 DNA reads TGTGCCGGAAAGACTAGCGGGGGGGCCCCCGGGGAGCTGTTTTTT. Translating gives CAGKTSGGAPGELFF.

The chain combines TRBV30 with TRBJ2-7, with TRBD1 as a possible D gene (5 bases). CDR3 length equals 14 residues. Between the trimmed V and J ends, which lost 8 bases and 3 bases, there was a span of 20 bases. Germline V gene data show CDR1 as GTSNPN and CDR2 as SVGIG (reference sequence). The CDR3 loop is CALESRGHLYEQYF. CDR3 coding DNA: TGTGCCCTGGAGTCCCGAGGACACCTCTACGAGCAGTACTTC.